This section outlines one TCR beta chain sequence together with its context. Trimming shortened V by 6 bases and J by 3 bases, and 11 bases separated the two germline ends. Germline assignment: CDR1 MDHEN and CDR2 SYDVKM. This CDR3 has 14 amino acids. Measured with immunoSEQ multiplex PCR; TCRdb has only the in-frame clones, and not every one. The sample includes some 260,000 clones, roughly 80% of them seen just once. This sample was taken from a study of blood T cell repertoires in COVID-19. Study as a whole: Whether acute or convalescent, the COVID-19 samples came from the United States, Italy and Spain.

The sample taken for sequencing was PBMCs or T cells enriched from blood (not recorded which). The chain carries TRBV28 and TRBJ2-2, with D tentatively TRBD1 (5 bases). This receptor was obtained from a man aged 25-45 years with acute COVID-19. The CDR3 loop reads CASRSDTYTGELFF. DNA for the CDR3: TGTGCCAGCAGATCGGACACCTACACCGGGGAGCTGTTTTTT.